The rows below give T cell receptor beta chains drawn from one sample of a study of glioma-infiltrating T cells after dendritic cell vaccination. Data came from immunoSEQ multiplex PCR; TCRdb stores just in-frame clones and leaves some out. The table has some 70,000 clones, around 86% seen once. The sample consisted of blood, taken before dendritic cell vaccination. The origin of the receptors is a human donor with glioblastoma. Both conserved end residues are part of each CDR3. D genes are given only for firm matches. The listing skips clone size in some rows; elsewhere it reads once, few, many or a size class.

size: -; V: TRBV28; J: TRBJ1-1; D: -; DNA: TGTGCCAGCAGTTTAGTAGACATGACGTCTTTGAACACTGAAGCTTTCTTT; CDR3: CASSLVDMTSLNTEAFF
size: -; V: TRBV15; J: TRBJ1-1; D: -; DNA: TGTGCCACCAGCAGGGACAAGGGATTTGAAGCTTTCTTT; CDR3: CATSRDKGFEAFF
size: -; V: TRBV4-1; J: TRBJ2-5; D: TRBD1; DNA: TGCGCCAGCAGCCAAAGGTTATCGGGGACAGGGAACCAAGAGACCCAGTACTTC; CDR3: CASSQRLSGTGNQETQYF
size: -; V: TRBV30; J: TRBJ2-3; D: -; DNA: TGTGCCTGGAGTGTAGGTTCGGGGAGCACAGATACGCAGTATTTT; CDR3: CAWSVGSGSTDTQYF
size: -; V: TRBV9; J: TRBJ1-6; D: TRBD1; DNA: TGTGCCAGCAGAGGACAGGGTCAATCACCCCTCCACTTT; CDR3: CASRGQGQSPLHF
size: -; V: TRBV4-2; J: TRBJ2-3; D: TRBD2; DNA: TGTGCCAGCAGCTCACCGACTAGCGGGGGGTGGGATACGCAGTATTTT; CDR3: CASSSPTSGGWDTQYF
size: -; V: TRBV7-2; J: TRBJ2-1; D: -; DNA: TGTGCCAGCAGTTTTAACACCAATGAGCAGTTCTTC; CDR3: CASSFNTNEQFF
size: -; V: TRBV7-2; J: TRBJ1-2; D: -; DNA: TGTGCCAGCAGCCCAGGAGGAGACGGCCCTAACTATGGCTACACCTTC; CDR3: CASSPGGDGPNYGYTF
size: -; V: TRBV10-3; J: TRBJ2-5; D: -; DNA: TGTGCCATCAGTGCTGCCGACAGGAGGGAGACCCAGTACTTC; CDR3: CAISAADRRETQYF
size: -; V: TRBV5-1; J: TRBJ2-1; D: -; DNA: TGCGCCAGCAGCCAAAGGGGGGGCCAGAACCATGAGCAGTTCTTC; CDR3: CASSQRGGQNHEQFF
size: -; V: TRBV9; J: TRBJ1-2; D: -; DNA: TGTGCCAGCAGCCGGGGGGGGACCACTAACTATGGCTACACCTTC; CDR3: CASSRGGTTNYGYTF
size: -; V: TRBV5-4; J: TRBJ2-5; D: -; DNA: TGTGCCAGCAGGACGGGACATTTGAAAGAGACCCAGTACTTC; CDR3: CASRTGHLKETQYF
size: few; V: TRBV28; J: TRBJ1-4; D: TRBD1; DNA: TGTGCCAGCAGTTCGAGGACAGGGGGGGATGAAAAACTGTTTTTT; CDR3: CASSSRTGGDEKLFF
size: -; V: TRBV11-2; J: TRBJ2-1; D: TRBD2; DNA: TGTGCCAGCAGCTTAGGGTCCGGGACTAGCTTCAATGAGCAGTTCTTC; CDR3: CASSLGSGTSFNEQFF
size: -; V: TRBV27; J: TRBJ2-5; D: -; DNA: TGTGCCAGTCACGCCGGGGGGACCCAGTACTTC; CDR3: CASHAGGTQYF
size: few; V: TRBV6-1; J: TRBJ1-2; D: TRBD1; DNA: TGTGCCACCTGGGGACAGAGCTTCTATGGCTACACCTTC; CDR3: CATWGQSFYGYTF
size: -; V: TRBV19; J: TRBJ2-7; D: TRBD1; DNA: TGTGCCAGTAGTACGACAGGGGGCGCAGCCTACGAGCAGTACTTC; CDR3: CASSTTGGAAYEQYF
size: -; V: TRBV5-1; J: TRBJ2-5; D: TRBD1; DNA: TGCGCCAGCAGCTTGAGGTCGGGACAGGGGGCGGAGACCCAGTACTTC; CDR3: CASSLRSGQGAETQYF
size: -; V: TRBV2; J: TRBJ1-5; D: -; DNA: TGTGCCAGCAGGGACGGACGGGCAGTAGGGGTATGGAATCAGCCCCAGCATTTT; CDR3: CASRDGRAVGVWNQPQHF
size: -; V: TRBV5-3; J: TRBJ1-2; D: -; DNA: TGTGCCAGAAGCTTTTCCTTATCGGGGGTTAACTATGGCTACACCTTC; CDR3: CARSFSLSGVNYGYTF
size: -; V: TRBV4-2; J: TRBJ2-2; D: -; DNA: TGTGCCAGCAGCCAAGGGGGCAGGCAGAACACCGGGGAGCTGTTTTTT; CDR3: CASSQGGRQNTGELFF
size: -; V: TRBV9; J: TRBJ2-1; D: TRBD1; DNA: TGTGCCAGCAGCGTAGTCACAGGGGACAATGAGCAGTTCTTC; CDR3: CASSVVTGDNEQFF
size: -; V: TRBV6-6; J: TRBJ2-1; D: -; DNA: TGTGCCAGCTTAGGGGGGGTGCCCCAAGGGCAGTTCTTC; CDR3: CASLGGVPQGQFF
size: few; V: TRBV12-5; J: TRBJ2-1; D: -; DNA: TGTGCTAGTGGTTTACGGGGGTCGAATGAGCAGTTCTTC; CDR3: CASGLRGSNEQFF
size: once; V: TRBV10-3; J: TRBJ2-7; D: -; DNA: TGTGCCATCAGTGCCCCACGGGCCTACGAGCAGTACTTC; CDR3: CAISAPRAYEQYF
size: -; V: TRBV4-1; J: TRBJ2-3; D: -; DNA: TGCGCCAGCAGCCAGTCTGGAGCGGCTAGCACAGATACGCAGTATTTT; CDR3: CASSQSGAASTDTQYF
size: once; V: TRBV5-1; J: TRBJ2-5; D: -; DNA: TGCGCCAGCAGGCCGGTGGGCGGGGGCTCCTGGGAGACCCAGTACTTC; CDR3: CASRPVGGGSWETQYF
size: -; V: TRBV5-1; J: TRBJ2-4; D: TRBD2; DNA: TGCGCCAGCAGCATTAGCGGGGGGGCTCAAAACATTCAGTACTTC; CDR3: CASSISGGAQNIQYF
size: once; V: TRBV6-4; J: TRBJ1-2; D: TRBD1; DNA: TGTGCCAGCAGCTCCGGGACAGGATCTTCGGGCTACACCTTC; CDR3: CASSSGTGSSGYTF
size: few; V: TRBV19; J: TRBJ1-5; D: -; DNA: TGTGCCAGTACCGAGGGCAGGGGAATGTTCCAGCCCCAGCATTTT; CDR3: CASTEGRGMFQPQHF
size: -; V: TRBV5-1; J: TRBJ2-3; D: TRBD2; DNA: TGCGCCAGCAGCTTGGCCGAACTAGCGGGCACAGATACGCAGTATTTT; CDR3: CASSLAELAGTDTQYF
size: -; V: TRBV29-1; J: TRBJ1-1; D: TRBD1; DNA: TGCAGCGTTGAGCGCGACAGGGACACTGAAGCTTTCTTT; CDR3: CSVERDRDTEAFF
size: -; V: TRBV6-5; J: TRBJ1-2; D: TRBD1; DNA: TGTGCCAGCACCTCCGGACAGGGGAAAGTTGGCTACACCTTC; CDR3: CASTSGQGKVGYTF
size: once; V: TRBV5-1; J: TRBJ2-3; D: -; DNA: TGCGCCAGCAGCTTGGGGCTAGCGTCCCCAGATACGCAGTATTTT; CDR3: CASSLGLASPDTQYF
size: -; V: TRBV5-4; J: TRBJ2-5; D: TRBD1; DNA: TGTGCCACCACGGCCCGGGACAGGGGGCCGGAGACCCAGTACTTC; CDR3: CATTARDRGPETQYF
size: -; V: TRBV14; J: TRBJ1-2; D: TRBD1; DNA: TGTGCCAGCAGCCCCCGACAGGGTGATGGCTACACCTTC; CDR3: CASSPRQGDGYTF
size: few; V: TRBV19; J: TRBJ2-2; D: -; DNA: TGTGCCAGTATGGGCCCGGACTCGAACACCGGGGAGCTGTTTTTT; CDR3: CASMGPDSNTGELFF
size: once; V: TRBV19; J: TRBJ1-2; D: TRBD1; DNA: TGTGCCAGTAAGACAGGGGGCTATGGCTACACCTTC; CDR3: CASKTGGYGYTF
size: -; V: TRBV27; J: TRBJ1-5; D: -; DNA: TGTGCCAGCAGTTTAATTTCAGGGCACGACCAGCCCCAGCATTTT; CDR3: CASSLISGHDQPQHF
size: -; V: TRBV2; J: TRBJ1-4; D: TRBD1; DNA: TGTGCCAGCGGCCGGACAGGGCATAATGAAAAACTGTTTTTT; CDR3: CASGRTGHNEKLFF
size: -; V: TRBV2; J: TRBJ2-3; D: -; DNA: TGTGCCAGCGGGGGCGTTGGGACAGATACGCAGTATTTT; CDR3: CASGGVGTDTQYF
size: -; V: TRBV6-1; J: TRBJ2-5; D: -; DNA: TGTGCCAGCAGTGGTCAACTAGCCTCAGAGACCCAGTACTTC; CDR3: CASSGQLASETQYF